The rows below give T cell receptor beta chains drawn from one sample of a study of T cell responses to AZD1222 COVID-19 vaccine. Repertoires were generated with immunoSEQ multiplex PCR, while TCRdb's copy carries only in-frame clones and drops some. Of about 160,000 clones in the sample, 90% were seen once. Sequenced material: peripheral blood, taken 28 days after the second AZD1222 dose. Every receptor here comes from an adult who received the AZD1222 COVID-19 vaccine. Each CDR3 is given with its conserved first and last residue. The order of the fields is V gene, CDR3 protein.

TRBV6-1 CASSEPREPEAFF
TRBV21-1 CARVSSRMYSGANVLTF
TRBV6-5 CASTPGDVSTEAFF
TRBV9 CASSVDETGELFF
TRBV5-1 CASSLGGLGSTNYGYTF
TRBV7-8 CASSLRQDQVRPPSGANVLTF
TRBV27 CASSGLAGRTDTQYF
TRBV7-9 CASSTTTSYNEQFF
TRBV18 CASSRWAGRGNQPQHF
TRBV7-9 CASSPDLDEKLFF
TRBV12-5 CASGLVPGNTEAFF
TRBV6-1 CASSERKGYSFEQYF
TRBV19 CASSIDRNIQYF
TRBV6-5 CAINLRDNNQPQHF
TRBV19 CASRNAANTGELFF
TRBV25-1 CASSGYRGNTGELFF
TRBV6-1 CASSDRQGYSPLHF
TRBV5-1 CASSPTGTSYEQYF
TRBV21-1 CASSKWGDQRSQETQYF
TRBV6-5 CASSYDSAAGELFF
TRBV7-9 CASSLTEILHF
TRBV29-1 CSVEDRISYEQYF
TRBV5-5 CASSFGPVSTDTQYF
TRBV25-1 CASSAGGGGGTEAFF
TRBV6-1 CASSGISGRANRETQYF
TRBV7-6 CASSPDAGTGLYEQYF
TRBV4-1 CASSQGRQLTGELFF
TRBV27 CASSSIRLAAYNEQFF
TRBV12-3/TRBV12-4 CASSLDGNTIYF
TRBV14 CASSQRIGYGTEAFF
TRBV5-4 CASSLDTYEQYF
TRBV2 CASRTRVYSYEQYF
TRBV7-6 CASSGSWGSTDTQYF